This is a list of T cell receptor beta chains from one sample in a study of T cells in Graves' hyperthyroidism and ophthalmopathy. A single record per CDR3 protein comes from TCRdb applying MiXCR to the multiplex PCR reads. Among under 550,000 distinct CDR3 sequences, about an eighth were seen once, and the ten largest hold 5% to 6%. Input material: blood. These receptors were obtained from a woman aged 18-29 years with Graves' hyperthyroidism. CDR3s include the opening cysteine and the closing phenylalanine or tryptophan. The D gene is left open where the match is weak. For some rows the clone size is stated as once, few or many, or as a class when expanded; others skip it.

j_gene | v_gene | abundance | d_gene | CDR3nt | CDR3aa
TRBJ2-3 | TRBV28 | many | TRBD1 | TGTGCCAGCAGTACCAACAGGGGGCCCCCCGCCATAGATACGCAGTATTTT | CASSTNRGPPAIDTQYF
TRBJ1-4 | TRBV6-1 | NA | TRBD1 | TGTGCCAGCAGCACCGGACAGGATTATGAAAAACTGTTTTTT | CASSTGQDYEKLFF
TRBJ1-6 | TRBV9 | few | NA | TGTGCCAGCAGCCGGGACACCACCTATAATTCACCCCTCCACTTT | CASSRDTTYNSPLHF
TRBJ2-3 | TRBV5-1 | many | NA | TGCGCCAGCAGCTTGCTAGGGGGAGATACGCAGTATTTT | CASSLLGGDTQYF
TRBJ2-7 | TRBV11-2 | many | TRBD2 | TGTGCCAGCAGCGGACTAGCGGGAGGTTCCTACGAGCAGTACTTC | CASSGLAGGSYEQYF
TRBJ1-1 | TRBV5-1 | many | NA | TGCGCCAGCAGCCAGAACGAACGGAGAATGAACACTGAAGCTTTCTTT | CASSQNERRMNTEAFF
TRBJ2-6 | TRBV19 | few | NA | TGTGCCAGTAGTATAAACAAACCTGGGGCCAACGTCCTGACTTTC | CASSINKPGANVLTF
TRBJ2-2 | TRBV10-3 | NA | TRBD1 | TGTGCCATCAAGGGGACAGGGGCCCTTATAGGGGAGCTGTTTTTT | CAIKGTGALIGELFF
TRBJ2-2 | TRBV28 | many | NA | TGTGCCAGCAGTTTTAGTGGGGCCAGGGCTCTCGGGGAGCTGTTTTTT | CASSFSGARALGELFF
TRBJ2-1 | TRBV19 | few | NA | TGTGCCAGTAGTATAGGTTCTAAGCATGAGCAGTTCTTC | CASSIGSKHEQFF
TRBJ2-6 | TRBV6-1 | many | NA | TGTGCCAGCAGTGAACTTCCGGGCTCTGGGGCCAACGTCCTGACTTTC | CASSELPGSGANVLTF
TRBJ1-6 | TRBV7-9 | once | NA | TGTGCCAGCAGCTCAGCCGATAATTCACCCCTCCACTTT | CASSSADNSPLHF
TRBJ2-7 | TRBV5-1 | many | NA | TGCGCCAGCAGTTTTCAGGGAGAAGAGCAGTACTTC | CASSFQGEEQYF
TRBJ1-1 | TRBV7-2 | few | TRBD1 | TGTGCCAGCAGCTTTGGGACAGGCATGGCTGAAGCTTTCTTT | CASSFGTGMAEAFF
TRBJ1-2 | TRBV6-9 | NA | NA | TGTGCCAGCACCGCGCGGGGCTACACCTTC | CASTARGYTF
TRBJ2-1 | TRBV11-3 | many | TRBD2 | TGTGCCAGCAGTTTACTAGCGGGTAGCTCCTACAATGAGCAGTTCTTC | CASSLLAGSSYNEQFF
TRBJ2-7 | TRBV5-1 | many | NA | TGCGCCAGCAGCTTGGAGTCACAGCGCTCCTACGAGCAGTACTTC | CASSLESQRSYEQYF
TRBJ1-4 | TRBV28 | many | NA | TGTGCCAGCAGTCTTAGACAAGGCGGTGGGAATGAAAAACTGTTTTTT | CASSLRQGGGNEKLFF
TRBJ2-7 | TRBV5-6 | NA | NA | TGTGCCAGCAGCTTTCTCCGGGACGGAACCTACGAGCAGTACTTC | CASSFLRDGTYEQYF
TRBJ2-1 | TRBV20-1 | many | TRBD2 | TGCAGTGCGGAAGCGGGAGGGCCGGTTGAGCAGTTCTTC | CSAEAGGPVEQFF
TRBJ2-3 | TRBV7-9 | few | TRBD1 | TGTGCCAGCAGCTTATGGGACAGGGGTACAGATACGCAGTATTTT | CASSLWDRGTDTQYF
TRBJ1-3 | TRBV12-3/TRBV12-4 | many | NA | TGTGCCAGCAGTTTAGGAGGAGGCGGAAACACCATATATTTT | CASSLGGGGNTIYF